This TCR beta chain was recorded in a study of blood T cell repertoires in COVID-19. Turning to the study itself: COVID-19 samples collected from the United States, Italy and Spain covered acute and convalescent phases. Sample material is recorded as cDNA or gDNA derived from T cells, B-cell-depleted T cells, or PBMCs.

Germline values: CDR1 MNHEY, CDR2 SMNVEV (reference sequence). The V end lost 8 bases, the J end lost 0 bases, and 11 bases lay between the germline ends. This CDR3 comprises 14 residues. Source study methods: Amplification of reference gene primers was used by the study to estimate nucleated cell counts. Generated by immunoSEQ multiplex PCR, the TCRdb table keeps only in-frame clones and is missing some. V and J calls and clone size come straight from that table; D and trimming were deduced from the DNA. The repertoire holds about 140,000 clones, with about 83% as singletons. V is TRBV27 and J is TRBJ1-5; D is unresolved. The source material was peripheral blood. The source is a man between 25 and 39 years old with COVID-19, enrolled during active disease. CDR3 residues: CASGGTYSNQPQHF. The CDR3 DNA is TGTGCCAGCGGAGGTACTTATAGCAATCAGCCCCAGCATTTT.